Shown below are 30 T cell receptor beta chains from a single sample sequenced in a study of tumor and adjacent non-tumor tissue in lung cancer. No cell sorting was done before RNA was extracted from the tissue. Distant lung tissue was collected more than 3 cm away from the tumor edge. The library came from three nested PCR rounds adapted from ARM-PCR protocols. TCRdb redid the calling of the multiplex PCR reads with MiXCR, one entry per CDR3 protein. The data show roughly 43,000 distinct CDR3 sequences, around three fifths seen once. What was sequenced was distant non-tumor lung tissue. These receptors originate from a man over 45 with non-small cell lung cancer.

Comments on this clonotype: One base away lies a much larger clone, so this may be a sequencing read error. J is TRBJ2-5 and V is TRBV7-9; D uncertain. The CDR3 spans 14 residues. CDR1 and CDR2 (germline): SEHNR, FQNEAQ (reference sequence). Deletions cut 0 bases from V and 2 bases from J, with 7 bases between. The CDR3 here is CASSLALQQETQYF. The CDR3 region has the DNA TGTGCCAGCAGCTTAGCGCTACAGCAAGAGACCCAGTACTTC.

Comment on this clonotype: This CDR3 is missing its conserved last phenylalanine or tryptophan, likely due to a read error. The DNA is left out, because the CDR3 cannot be placed on it with certainty; the CDR3 is given as TCRdb lists it. This CDR3 reads CSVVSGTDTLYY. This sequence joins TRBV29-1 and TRBJ2-3. Germline CDR1 is SQVTM and CDR2 is ANQGSEA. The CDR3 spans 12 amino acids, including both terminal residues.

This clonotype was seen at least ten times. The DNA of the CDR3 is TGTGCCAGCAGTGAATGGGACGATAATGAAAAACTGTTTTTT. It encodes CASSEWDDNEKLFF. This chain links TRBV6-1 with TRBJ1-4, with D possibly matching TRBD1 (5 bases). The V end was cut by 2 bases, the J end by 4 bases, with 8 bases between. The CDR3 has 14 residues. Germline lookup yields CDR1 MNHNS and CDR2 SASEGT.

This clonotype was seen at least ten times. The chain is built from TRBV6-1 and TRBJ2-2; the match to TRBD1 covers 10 bases. Germline V lookup: CDR1 MNHNS, CDR2 SASEGT. The CDR3 contains 18 residues. The V segment lost 1 base and the J segment 7 bases; nucleotides outside the gene matches: 12. The CDR3 sequence is CASSEVSRPGQGYGELFF. The CDR3 DNA reads TGTGCCAGCAGTGAAGTTAGCCGTCCGGGACAGGGGTACGGGGAGCTGTTTTTT.

This clonotype was observed many times. The genes are TRBV12-3 or TRBV12-4 and TRBJ2-5; 11 bases line up with TRBD1. Losses at the gene ends were 6 bases for V and 4 bases for J; bases not matched to a gene: 4. The length of the CDR3 is 14 residues. The CDR3: CASRRDRGGETQYF. CDR3 nucleotides: TGTGCCAGCAGGAGGGACAGGGGGGGAGAGACCCAGTACTTC.

This clonotype was recorded at least ten times. CDR3 coding DNA: TGCGCCAGCAGTTCTCGAGACATGAACACTGAAGCTTTCTTT. Protein: CASSSRDMNTEAFF. This chain links TRBV5-1 with TRBJ1-1; D gene uncertain. The germline gives CDR1 SGHRS, CDR2 YFSETQ. The CDR3 extends over 14 amino acids. V was cut by 5 bases and J by 0 bases, with 11 bases left in between.

Concerning this clonotype itself: The CDR3 does not close with the conserved phenylalanine or tryptophan, likely indicating a read error. V gene TRBV11-2 combines with J gene TRBJ2-2; 7 bases fit TRBD2. Germline lookup yields CDR1 SGHAT and CDR2 FQNNGV. The CDR3 is 16 residues long. Here the CDR3 reads CASSLVGGSNTRELFI. In DNA form, the CDR3 reads TGTGCCAGCAGCTTAGTGGGCGGGAGTAACACCCGGGAGCTGTTTATT.

In its sample, this clonotype was seen a few times. The J gene is TRBJ2-1, the V gene TRBV11-2; possible D gene TRBD1, 7 bases. This CDR3 comprises 15 residues. Trimming stripped 5 bases from V and 4 bases from J, with 15 bases between. The germline CDR1 and CDR2 sequences are SGHAT and FQNNGV. The CDR3 coding sequence is TGTGCCAGCAGCGAAGGAGGGGGCGATTACAATGAGCAGTTCTTC. Translating gives CASSEGGGDYNEQFF.

This clonotype was seen a few times. The CDR3 region has the DNA TGCAGTGCTTCCCCGGAAGGGGGGACAGATACGCAGTATTTT. Translating it yields CSASPEGGTDTQYF. The chain has TRBV20-1 and TRBJ2-3; D possibly matches TRBD1 or TRBD2 (6 bases each). The CDR3 extends over 14 amino acids. The ends were cut back, 5 bases at V and 3 bases at J, with 15 bases in the middle. CDR1 is DFQATT, CDR2 SNEGSKA, per germline (reference sequence).

The count of this clonotype is one. The V call is TRBV21-1, the J call TRBJ2-3; the table's TRBD1 call for D was not verified on the DNA. TRBV21-1 is described as a pseudogene. The CDR3 is 18 amino acids. CDR3 sequence reads: CASSKDRGLRYYTDTQYF. The CDR3, as DNA: TGTGCCAGCAGCAAAGACAGGGGGCTAAGGTACTACACAGATACGCAGTATTTT.

About this clonotype: Its ends do not fully match the called genes, so a read error is possible. The V gene is TRBV6-6, the J gene TRBJ2-3, with TRBD2 matching over 11 bases. The CDR3 is made up of 15 amino acids. Germline V CDR1 and CDR2: MNHNY, SVGAGI (reference sequence). The CDR3 protein is CASTQRLAGTDMQYF. For the CDR3, the DNA is TGTGCCAGCACCCAAAGACTAGCGGGAACAGATATGCAGTATTTT.

Many counts were recorded for this clonotype. Its ends do not fully match the called genes, so a read error is possible. The V gene is TRBV12-3 or TRBV12-4, the J gene TRBJ2-4; 8 nucleotides match TRBD2. The CDR3 is made up of 11 amino acids. The CDR3 nucleotides read TGTGCCAGCAGTTTAAGGATGGGACTAGTCTTC. Residues: CASSLRMGLVF.

About this clonotype itself: Compared with germline, one end of the junction differs, possibly owing to a read error. CDR3 DNA: TGTGACAGCACAACACAGGGTGCAAGCTACGGGCAGTACTTC. Its translation: CDSTTQGASYGQYF. The chain combines TRBV11-2 with TRBJ2-7, with D tentatively TRBD1 (6 bases). Germline values: CDR1 SGHAT, CDR2 FQNNGV. This CDR3 spans 14 amino acids.

To note about this clonotype: Since the CDR3 does not end with the conserved phenylalanine or tryptophan, this likely comes from a read error. The chain's CDR3 is CASSYYRGDDTQYY. The CDR3 DNA follows: TGTGCCAGCAGTTACTACAGGGGGGATGATACGCAGTATTAT. The chain combines TRBV6-5 with TRBJ2-3; 8 bases line up with TRBD1. Trimming at V came to 1 base and at J to 6 bases, leaving 3 bases not matched to a gene. This CDR3 is 14 amino acids long. The germline gives CDR1 MNHEY, CDR2 SVGAGI.

The CDR3 sequence is CASSLRLAEDNTGELFF. In DNA form, the CDR3 reads TGTGCCAGCAGCTTGCGACTAGCAGAAGATAACACCGGGGAGCTGTTTTTT. This chain joins TRBV5-4 and TRBJ2-2; 7 nucleotides match TRBD2. CDR1 and CDR2 (germline): SGHNT, YYREEE (reference sequence). The junction had 8 bases not matched to a gene; V was cut back by 1 base and J by 2 bases. The CDR3 runs 17 residues.

This clonotype was recorded a few times. J is TRBJ2-5 and V is TRBV19; TRBD1 aligns across 11 bases. The CDR3 covers 15 residues. Germline CDR1 is LNHDA and CDR2 is SQIVND (reference sequence). The V and J ends lost 4 bases and 5 bases, in that order; junction bases with no gene match: 6. The CDR3 DNA follows: TGTGCCAGTAGTAGCCGGACAGGGGGCGCGGAGACCCAGTACTTC. Protein product: CASSSRTGGAETQYF.

This clonotype was counted only a few times. At one of its ends the junction is not consistent with the germline gene, which may arise from a read error. This chain joins TRBV29-1 and TRBJ2-2; TRBD2 matches at 7 bases. The CDR3 is 15 amino acids. The germline V gene has CDR1 SQVTM and CDR2 ANQGSEA. The CDR3 here is CNVDYGGGNTRELFF. In DNA, the CDR3 is TGCAACGTTGATTATGGGGGAGGGAACACCCGGGAGCTGTTCTTT.

This clonotype was observed a few times. At one of its ends the junction is not consistent with the germline gene, which may arise from a read error. This rearrangement joins TRBV11-2 to TRBJ1-3; 8 bases align to TRBD1. CDR1 and CDR2 (germline): SGHAT, FQNNGV. The CDR3 is 12 amino acids. The CDR3: CAGSSSGGQGVF. CDR3 nucleotide sequence: TGTGCCGGCAGCTCTTCGGGAGGACAGGGCGTTTTT.

About this clonotype itself: The conserved phenylalanine or tryptophan normally closing the CDR3 is absent here, so this likely arose from a read error. The V and J genes are TRBV6-5 and TRBJ2-1; 8 bases align to TRBD2. CDR1 MNHEY and CDR2 SVGAGI come from the germline V gene. The CDR3 covers 16 residues. The V segment lost 6 bases and the J segment 2 bases; nucleotides outside the gene matches: 9. CDR3 loop: CASRLLTGGTYNEQFS. As DNA, the CDR3 is TGTGCCAGCAGGCTGTTAACGGGGGGGACCTACAATGAGCAGTTCTCC.

Turning to this clonotype: Since a much larger clone is just one base distant, this may be a read error. This chain links TRBV7-9 with TRBJ2-7; D possibly uses TRBD1 or TRBD2 (5 bases each). The CDR3 runs to 14 residues. In germline, CDR1 is SEHNR, CDR2 FQNEAQ (reference sequence). V gave up 7 bases and J gave up 13 bases, with 26 bases separating them. The CDR3 reads CASNTGSGAQKVYF. The CDR3 coding sequence is TGTGCCAGCAACACCGGATCCGGGGCTCAAAAGGTCTACTTC.

V is TRBV11-2 and J is TRBJ2-7; 7 positions agree with TRBD1. Germline V gene data show CDR1 as SGHAT and CDR2 as FQNNGV. V gave up 9 bases and J gave up 6 bases; unmatched junction bases: 14. The CDR3 is 14 amino acids. The CDR3: CASSRDSPFSEQYF. The CDR3 region has the DNA TGTGCCAGTAGTCGGGACAGCCCTTTCTCCGAGCAGTACTTC.

Concerning this clonotype itself: Being one base from a much bigger clone, this may be a read error. This rearrangement joins TRBV11-2 to TRBJ2-2; D remains ambiguous. V lost 8 bases and J lost 2, with 9 bases in between. This CDR3 has 13 amino acids. Germline-derived CDR1 and CDR2 are SGHAT and FQNNGV. CDR3 sequence: CASCSTNTGELFF. The DNA of the CDR3 is TGTGCCAGCTGCTCGACTAACACCGGGGAGCTGTTTTTT.

This clonotype has a single count. One end of the junction fails to match germline, which may point to a read error. The rearrangement joins TRBV6-4 to TRBJ2-3; TRBD1 aligns across 7 bases. Germline V gives CDR1 MRHNA, CDR2 SNTAGT. The CDR3 consists of 13 residues. The CDR3: CTSSDRDTDTQYF. In DNA form, the CDR3 reads TGTACCAGCAGTGACAGGGACACAGATACGCAGTATTTT.

Of note for this clonotype: One end of the junction fails to match germline, which may point to a read error. The chain has TRBV6-2 or TRBV6-3 and TRBJ1-1; 7 positions match TRBD1. CDR1 is MNHEY, CDR2 SVGEGT, per germline. This CDR3 spans 15 amino acids. The CDR3 sequence is CASSYRVDRDTEASF. For the CDR3, the DNA is TGTGCCAGCAGTTACCGGGTAGACAGGGACACTGAAGCTTCCTTC.

Comment on this clonotype: The junction and the germline gene differ at one end; a read error may be behind it. This sequence joins TRBV20-1 and TRBJ2-3; the D is unclear. Germline assignment: CDR1 DFQATT and CDR2 SNEGSKA (reference sequence). The CDR3 has 14 amino acids. The CDR3 sequence is CSAREGYSTDTQYF. Here the CDR3 DNA reads TGCAGTGCTAGAGAGGGTTACAGCACAGATACGCAATATTTT.

The rearrangement joins TRBV11-2 to TRBJ2-3; D may be TRBD1 (5 bases). This CDR3 is 14 amino acids long. Looked up from germline, CDR1 is SGHAT and CDR2 is FQNNGV. The germline V and J ends were trimmed by 1 base and 4 bases, with 9 bases remaining between them. DNA for the CDR3: TGTGCCAGCAGCTTAGTGGGGCAGGCAGATACGCAGTATTTT. Protein sequence: CASSLVGQADTQYF.

A few counts support this clonotype. This sequence joins TRBV28 and TRBJ2-1; tentatively, D is TRBD2 (5 bases). The CDR3 extends over 15 amino acids. V shed 5 bases and J shed 0 bases, with 11 bases lying between them. The germline gives CDR1 MDHEN, CDR2 SYDVKM. The CDR3 sequence is CASSVTTSSYNEQFF. The CDR3 nucleotides read TGTGCCAGCAGTGTAACTACTAGCTCCTACAATGAGCAGTTCTTC.

With respect to this clonotype: Because it lacks the conserved phenylalanine or tryptophan at the end, this CDR3 is likely a read error. This chain joins TRBV20-1 and TRBJ2-1; 7 bases agree with TRBD2. CDR3 length: 13 amino acids. The V segment lost 5 bases and the J segment 4 bases; nucleotides outside the gene matches: 5. The germline CDR1 and CDR2 sequences are DFQATT and SNEGSKA (reference sequence). The DNA of the CDR3 is TGCAGTGCTTATCCTAGCGGATACAATGAGCAGTTCTAC. It translates to CSAYPSGYNEQFY.

The chain is built from TRBV7-9 and TRBJ2-7, with TRBD1 matching 9 bases. V lost 4 bases, J lost 5 bases, and 12 bases stayed unmatched. This CDR3 is built from 16 residues. Germline V gives CDR1 SEHNR, CDR2 FQNEAQ (reference sequence). The CDR3, as DNA: TGTGCCAGCAGCTGGGCCATCCGGACAGGGGTCGACGAGCAGTACTTC. It encodes CASSWAIRTGVDEQYF.

Note on this clonotype: This sequence may be a read error, since a much larger clone differs from it by one base. This chain links TRBV6-6 with TRBJ2-3; 9 bases agree with TRBD2. Germline assignment: CDR1 MNHNY and CDR2 SVGAGI (reference sequence). CDR3 size: 15 residues. CDR3 nucleotides: TGTGACAGCTACTCGAGCGGGGGGAGCACAGATACGCAGTATTTT. The encoded protein is CDSYSSGGSTDTQYF.